Listed here are 21 T cell receptor beta chains from one sample, sequenced in a study of T cell clonotyping in hematopoietic cell transplantation. The assay was immunoSEQ multiplex PCR, and TCRdb's table has in-frame clones only and misses some. Of some 17,000 clones in the sample, around 90% were seen once. The sample was peripheral blood mononuclear cells. These receptors all stem from a man over 45 in good health. Some clones in this sample may be carry-over from other donors' samples.

The chain employs TRBV28 and TRBJ1-3; D ambiguous. Between the trimmed V and J ends, which lost 10 bases and 0 bases, there was a span of 13 bases. The CDR3 is 14 amino acids. The germline gives CDR1 MDHEN, CDR2 SYDVKM. The CDR3 spells CATRTDLSGNTIYF. CDR3 DNA: TGTGCCACTAGGACTGACCTCTCTGGAAACACCATATATTTT.

V usage is TRBV9 and J usage is TRBJ2-7; either TRBD1 or TRBD2 may fit D (5 bases each). Trimming removed 4 bases from V and 7 bases from J, with 15 bases in between. Germline loops: CDR1 SGDLS, CDR2 YYNGEE. The length of the CDR3 is 13 residues. The CDR3 DNA reads TGTGCCAGCAGCCACGGACGGGACCGGGAGCAGTACTTC. This translates into CASSHGRDREQYF. Full variable domain (missing parts from reference TRBV9 and TRBJ2-7): DSGVTQTPKHLITATGQRVTLRCSPRSGDLSVYWYQQSLDQGLQFLIQYYNGEERAKGNILERFSAQQFPDLHSELNLSSLELGDSALYFCASSHGRDREQYFGPGTRLTVT.

This clone is a singleton in its sample. The chain links TRBV7-2 to TRBJ1-2; 7 bases fit TRBD1. This CDR3 has 13 residues. Per germline, CDR1 SGHTA and CDR2 FQGNSA. Trimming took 4 bases from V and 4 from J; bases not matched to a gene: 3. Here the CDR3 reads CASSSTGTYGYTF. Here the CDR3 DNA reads TGTGCCAGCAGCTCGACAGGGACCTATGGCTACACCTTC.

J is TRBJ1-2 and V is TRBV4-3; 8 positions agree with TRBD1. Germline lookup yields CDR1 LGHNA and CDR2 YSLEER. The CDR3 totals 14 residues. Trimming removed 3 bases from V and 9 bases from J; junction bases left unmatched: 9. In nucleotides, the CDR3 is TGCGCCAGCAGCCATCTCGCACAGGGGGTTAGCTACACCTTC. Its protein product is CASSHLAQGVSYTF.

This rearrangement joins TRBV15 to TRBJ1-5; D is possibly TRBD1 (6 bases). Between the trimmed V and J ends, which lost 1 base and 7 bases, there was a span of 14 bases. CDR1 is LNHNV, CDR2 YYDKDF, per germline (reference sequence). The CDR3 length is 15 residues. The CDR3 is CATSRAQGSGQPQHF. Written as DNA, the CDR3 is TGTGCCACCAGCAGAGCACAGGGTTCGGGGCAGCCCCAGCATTTT. The full variable domain, completed using reference TRBV15 and TRBJ1-5, is DAMVIQNPRYQVTQFGKPVTLSCSQTLNHNVMYWYQQKSSQAPKLLFHYYDKDFNNEADTPDNFQSRRPNTSFCFLDIRSPGLGDTAMYLCATSRAQGSGQPQHFGDGTRLSIL.

This rearrangement joins TRBV28 to TRBJ1-5; perhaps TRBD1 as D (5 bases). Trimming removed 3 bases from V and 2 bases from J, with 8 bases in between. This CDR3 is built from 14 residues. CDR1 and CDR2 (germline): MDHEN, SYDVKM. In DNA, the CDR3 is TGTGCCAGCAGTTTCCAGGGTGGCAATCAGCCCCAGCATTTT. Amino acids: CASSFQGGNQPQHF.

This sequence joins TRBV19 and TRBJ2-3; the match to TRBD2 covers 12 bases. CDR3 length: 15 residues. V shed 5 bases, J shed 6 bases, and the junction held 6 bases outside the gene matches. From germline, CDR1 is LNHDA and CDR2 SQIVND (reference sequence). The CDR3, as DNA: TGTGCCAGTAGTCCCCGGACTAGCGGGGCGGATACGCAGTATTTT. Translation gives CASSPRTSGADTQYF.

This rearrangement joins TRBV2 to TRBJ1-2; no definite D call. The germline CDR1 and CDR2 sequences are SNHLY and FYNNEI. Trimming removed 8 bases from V and 8 bases from J, with 12 bases in between. This CDR3 comprises 11 residues. The CDR3 DNA follows: TGTGCCAGCCGGCAGGTGGACGGCTACACCTTC. Protein product: CASRQVDGYTF.

Comments on this clone: The conserved phenylalanine or tryptophan normally closing the CDR3 is absent here, so this likely arose from a read error. It is unclear where the CDR3 begins or ends on the DNA, so no DNA is shown, and the CDR3 is as TCRdb lists it. This chain joins TRBV28 and TRBJ1-2. The germline gives CDR1 MDHEN, CDR2 SYDVKM. Termini included, the CDR3 measures 12 amino acids. CDR3 protein: CASSPRGGQGRL.

To note about this clone: At one boundary the junction diverges from the germline segment, which might be a read error. This chain uses TRBV19 with TRBJ2-5; D possibly corresponds to TRBD2 (6 bases). The CDR3 totals 16 residues. CDR1 is LNHDA and CDR2 is SQIVND in the germline V gene (reference sequence). In DNA form, the CDR3 reads TGTGCCAGTAGCATAGGAGGGGAACCGACTCAAGAGACCCAGTACTTC. Encoded protein: CASSIGGEPTQETQYF.

This clone was found once. The CDR3 spells CSVRTGTYNSPLHF. In DNA form, the CDR3 reads TGCAGCGTTAGAACAGGGACATATAATTCACCCCTCCACTTT. V and J are TRBV29-1 and TRBJ1-6; a weak D match, TRBD1 (6 bases). The CDR3 is 14 residues long. Deletions cut 5 bases from V and 4 bases from J, with 12 bases between. The V gene's germline CDR1 is SQVTM and CDR2 ANQGSEA.

The V gene is TRBV5-6, the J gene TRBJ2-2; TRBD1 is a possible D gene (7 bases). Germline CDR1 reads SGHDT; CDR2 reads YYEEEE. V lost 5 bases and J lost 4, with 9 bases in between. This CDR3 comprises 13 residues. CDR3 nucleotides: TGTGCCAGCAGGCGGGACAGCACCGGGGAGCTGTTTTTT. Translation: CASRRDSTGELFF.

The genes are TRBV6-6 and TRBJ2-7; maybe TRBD2 (7 bases). Germline CDR1 and CDR2: MNHNY and SVGAGI (reference sequence). V lost 8 bases, J lost 4 bases, and 15 bases lay in between. The CDR3 is 13 amino acids. Here the CDR3 DNA reads TGTGCCAGCGGGAAGGGGGGGCGGTACGAGCAGTACTTC. Its protein is CASGKGGRYEQYF.

The chain uses TRBV7-2 and TRBJ1-3; TRBD1 is a possible D gene (6 bases). Germline V gene data show CDR1 as SGHTA and CDR2 as FQGNSA. Trimming took 1 base from V and 4 from J, leaving 14 bases between them. This CDR3 region has 16 residues. CDR3 sequence: CASSLGQTGQGNTIYF. The CDR3 DNA is TGTGCCAGCAGCTTAGGTCAAACAGGGCAAGGAAACACCATATATTTT. The variable domain in full, with the rest retrieved from reference TRBV7-2 and TRBJ1-3, is GAGVSQSPSNKVTEKGKDVELRCDPISGHTALYWYRQSLGQGLEFLIYFQGNSAPDKSGLPSDRFSAERTGGSVSTLTIQRTQQEDSAVYLCASSLGQTGQGNTIYFGEGSWLTVV.

The chain is built from TRBV6-4 and TRBJ2-7; tentatively, D is TRBD2 (6 bases). From germline, CDR1 is MRHNA and CDR2 SNTAGT. This CDR3 is 11 amino acids long. V was cut by 10 bases and J by 2 bases, with 9 bases left in between. CDR3 in amino acids: CATRLAYEQYF. In DNA form, the CDR3 reads TGTGCCACCAGACTAGCCTACGAGCAGTACTTC.

This chain uses TRBV30 with TRBJ2-7; 9 nucleotides match TRBD2. This CDR3 is built from 14 residues. Germline lookup yields CDR1 GTSNPN and CDR2 SVGIG (reference sequence). The V segment lost 4 bases and the J segment 3 bases; nucleotides outside the gene matches: 7. CDR3 protein: CAWNVLRGGYEQYF. The CDR3 nucleotides read TGTGCCTGGAACGTTTTGCGGGGGGGCTACGAGCAGTACTTC.

This chain uses TRBV6-5 with TRBJ2-1; 11 nucleotides agree with TRBD2. CDR1 and CDR2 (germline): MNHEY, SVGAGI. This CDR3 has 14 amino acids. V gave up 7 bases and J gave up 10 bases; unmatched junction bases: 9. CDR3 residues: CASTRTSGRIEQFF. The CDR3 DNA reads as TGTGCCAGCACCAGGACTAGCGGGCGGATAGAGCAGTTCTTC.

The gene calls are TRBV9 and TRBJ2-7, with no clear D. The V end lost 4 bases, the J end lost 5 bases, and 16 bases lay between the germline ends. Germline lookup yields CDR1 SGDLS and CDR2 YYNGEE. The CDR3 totals 14 residues. The CDR3 protein is CASSLLPGAHEQYF. CDR3 in DNA: TGTGCCAGCAGCCTACTGCCGGGCGCCCACGAGCAGTACTTC.

The gene calls are TRBV28 and TRBJ2-1; 7 bases are a match to TRBD1. The V and J ends lost 3 bases and 6 bases, in that order; junction bases with no gene match: 11. The germline gives CDR1 MDHEN, CDR2 SYDVKM. The CDR3 length is 16 residues. Here the CDR3 reads CASSFRGMAGGNEQFF. The CDR3 DNA reads TGTGCCAGCAGTTTTAGGGGAATGGCAGGGGGCAATGAGCAGTTCTTC.

The V and J genes are TRBV30 and TRBJ1-5; D remains ambiguous. The CDR3 spans 13 residues. Germline V lookup: CDR1 GTSNPN, CDR2 SVGIG (reference sequence). Trimming stripped 1 base from V and 3 bases from J, with 7 bases between. The CDR3 is CAWSGTPNQPQHF. CDR3 in DNA: TGTGCCTGGAGTGGAACACCCAATCAGCCCCAGCATTTT. Drawing the rest from reference TRBV30 and TRBJ1-5, the complete variable domain is SQTIHQWPATLVQPVGSPLSLECTVEGTSNPNLYWYRQAAGRGLQLLFYSVGIGQISSEVPQNLSASRPQDRQFILSSKKLLLSDSGFYLCAWSGTPNQPQHFGDGTRLSIL.

The V and J genes are TRBV29-1 and TRBJ2-7, with a weak D call TRBD2 (7 bases). V lost 2 bases to trimming and J lost 7 bases, with 21 bases between them. The CDR3 runs 15 residues. CDR1 SQVTM and CDR2 ANQGSEA come from the germline V gene. For the CDR3, the DNA is TGCAGCGTTGAACGATGGCCTCGGGGGGCACGGGAGCAGTACTTC. Its protein is CSVERWPRGAREQYF.